The 29 T cell receptor beta chains below all came from one sample that was sequenced in a study of blood T cells in healthy people across ages. A sample-barcoded 5' primer and a J-beta primer mix were used in a second PCR of roughly 7 to 11 cycles. TCRdb itself ran the 5' RACE reads through MiXCR, one entry per CDR3 protein. Of about 570,000 distinct CDR3 sequences in the sample, 27% were seen once. What was sequenced was blood. The receptors were gathered from a woman aged 70 to 79 in good health.

V usage is TRBV3-1 and J usage is TRBJ2-5; 8 bases map to TRBD2. This CDR3 comprises 16 residues. Unmatched junction bases numbered 12, after V lost 4 bases and J lost 5 bases. CDR1 and CDR2 from the germline V gene are LGHDT and YNNKEL (reference sequence). The CDR3 loop reads CASSPLGTRSLETQYF. Here the CDR3 DNA reads TGTGCCAGCAGCCCCTTAGGGACTAGGAGTTTGGAGACCCAGTACTTC.

The gene calls are TRBV5-1 and TRBJ2-7; 8 bases align to TRBD1. This CDR3 spans 15 amino acids. Per the germline V gene, CDR1 is SGHRS and CDR2 is YFSETQ. Trimming took 3 bases from V and 3 from J; bases not matched to a gene: 8. This chain's CDR3 is CASSSGTGPLYEQYF. The DNA of the CDR3 is TGCGCCAGCAGCTCCGGGACAGGACCACTCTACGAGCAGTACTTC.

This clonotype occurred many times. V is TRBV20-1 and J is TRBJ2-1; TRBD2 matches at 13 bases. The V gene's germline CDR1 is DFQATT and CDR2 SNEGSKA (reference sequence). This CDR3 has 15 residues. V gave up 6 bases and J gave up 8 bases; unmatched junction bases: 10. CDR3 sequence reads: CSASPLAGGLDEQFF. DNA of the CDR3: TGCAGTGCCTCCCCACTAGCGGGGGGGTTGGATGAGCAGTTCTTC.

This clonotype was counted between two and nine times. This sequence joins TRBV19 and TRBJ1-4; D unclear. The germline V and J ends were trimmed by 5 bases and 8 bases, with 9 bases remaining between them. CDR3 length equals 12 residues. Looked up from germline, CDR1 is LNHDA and CDR2 is SQIVND (reference sequence). CDR3 sequence (DNA): TGTGCCAGTAGTTTCCCGGGGGAAAAACTGTTTTTT. The encoded protein is CASSFPGEKLFF.

This clonotype has more than one count but fewer than ten. This rearrangement joins TRBV3-1 to TRBJ2-4; D is undetermined. The CDR3 has 17 residues. Germline values: CDR1 LGHDT, CDR2 YNNKEL (reference sequence). V gave up 4 bases and J gave up 1 base, with 17 bases separating them. CDR3 protein: CASSLSFSGLAKNIQYF. DNA of the CDR3: TGTGCCAGCAGCCTTTCCTTCAGTGGGTTGGCCAAAAACATTCAGTACTTC.

At least ten counts were recorded for this clonotype. At one end, the junction sequence differs from germline, possibly due to a read error. The chain combines TRBV7-2 with TRBJ2-5, with D possibly being TRBD1 (5 bases). The CDR3 sequence is 14 residues long. CDR1 and CDR2 (germline): SGHTA, FQGNSA. The CDR3 protein is CASSLAGIRETQYF. The DNA of the CDR3 is TGTGCTAGCAGCTTGGCAGGGATACGAGAGACCCAGTACTTC. The entire variable domain, with the rest obtained from reference TRBV7-2 and TRBJ2-5, is as follows: GAGVSQSPSNKVTEKGKDVELRCDPISGHTALYWYRQSLGQGLEFLIYFQGNSAPDKSGLPSDRFSAERTGGSVSTLTIQRTQQEDSAVYLCASSLAGIRETQYFGPGTRLLVL.

This clonotype was detected many times. The V call is TRBV29-1, the J call TRBJ2-7, with D tentatively TRBD1 (5 bases). Looked up from germline, CDR1 is SQVTM and CDR2 is ANQGSEA. This CDR3 has 12 amino acids. Trimming stripped 4 bases from V and 2 bases from J, with 9 bases between. CDR3 bases: TGCAGCGTTGTCGTCAGGGCCTACGAGCAGTACTTC. It specifies CSVVVRAYEQYF.

Written as DNA, the CDR3 is TGTGCCAGCAGCCCCCTGTCGGGTTATGGTGGTTACACCTTC. This translates into CASSPLSGYGGYTF. This chain connects TRBV5-5 to TRBJ1-2; D is undetermined. Trimming took off 4 bases at V and 11 bases at J, with 21 bases between the two ends. The CDR3 has 14 residues. Germline CDR1 and CDR2: SGHKS and YYEKEE (reference sequence).

This clonotype was seen a few times. The chain joins TRBV24-1 to TRBJ2-1; D is tentatively TRBD1 or TRBD2 (5 bases each). From germline, CDR1 is KGHDR and CDR2 SFDVKD. The V and J ends lost 2 bases and 8 bases respectively, with 12 bases between them. This CDR3 comprises 14 residues. This CDR3 reads CATSDSAGTHEQFF. In DNA form, the CDR3 reads TGTGCCACCAGTGATTCCGCAGGGACGCATGAGCAGTTCTTC.

The J gene is TRBJ2-7, the V gene TRBV6-6; D is undetermined. CDR1 MNHNY and CDR2 SVGAGI come from the germline V gene (reference sequence). V lost 2 bases to trimming and J lost 1 base, with 9 bases between them. CDR3 length: 14 amino acids. The CDR3 DNA is TGTGCCAGCAGTTACCATCAGGATTCCTACGAGCAGTACTTC. Protein sequence: CASSYHQDSYEQYF.

This clonotype has just a few counts. The genes are TRBV19 and TRBJ2-2, with D unresolved. Germline CDR1 LNHDA, CDR2 SQIVND (reference sequence). Trimming cost V 5 bases and J 6 bases, with 10 bases left between them. The CDR3 sequence is 13 residues long. This CDR3 is CASSPPPPGELFF. DNA of the CDR3: TGTGCCAGTAGTCCCCCTCCCCCCGGGGAGCTGTTTTTT.

J is TRBJ2-1 and V is TRBV5-1; 8 bases align to TRBD1. Germline V CDR1 and CDR2: SGHRS, YFSETQ. The CDR3 runs to 14 residues. Trimming removed 3 bases from V and 4 bases from J; junction bases left unmatched: 3. The CDR3 coding sequence is TGCGCCAGCAGCTGGGGACAGGTTTACAATGAGCAGTTCTTC. This translates into CASSWGQVYNEQFF.

The rearrangement uses TRBV20-1 and TRBJ2-5; 9 bases agree with TRBD2. The germline CDR1 and CDR2 sequences are DFQATT and SNEGSKA (reference sequence). The CDR3 loop spans 14 amino acids. The J segment lost 4 bases and the V segment lost 6 bases, leaving 9 bases of the junction unmatched. The CDR3: CSAQAGGTLETQYF. The CDR3 DNA reads TGCAGTGCACAAGCGGGGGGTACTTTAGAGACCCAGTACTTC.

The CDR3 is CATGQGVQETQYF. The CDR3, as DNA: TGTGCCACCGGACAGGGGGTCCAAGAGACCCAGTACTTC. The J gene is TRBJ2-5, the V gene TRBV24-1; 10 bases are shared with TRBD1. The CDR3 totals 13 residues. V shed 9 bases, J shed 1 base, and the junction held 1 base outside the gene matches. The germline V gene has CDR1 KGHDR and CDR2 SFDVKD.

The chain employs TRBV6-4 and TRBJ2-2; TRBD1 aligns across 7 bases. This CDR3 spans 15 amino acids. Germline values: CDR1 MRHNA, CDR2 SNTAGT. The ends lost 3 bases at V and 2 bases at J; junction bases unmatched: 3. CDR3 nucleotides: TGTGCCAGCAGTGAACAGGGGAGAAACACCGGGGAGCTGTTTTTT. Translation: CASSEQGRNTGELFF.

The sample holds a few counts of this clonotype. This chain uses TRBV11-2 with TRBJ2-7; tentatively, D is TRBD1 (5 bases). The CDR3 sequence is 12 residues long. The ends were cut back, 4 bases at V and 6 bases at J, with 10 bases in the middle. Germline loops: CDR1 SGHAT, CDR2 FQNNGV. Here the CDR3 reads CASSSTTAEQYF. The CDR3 nucleotides read TGTGCCAGCAGCTCGACGACAGCCGAGCAGTACTTC.

The rearrangement joins TRBV27 to TRBJ2-1; TRBD2 aligns across 7 bases. Germline loops: CDR1 MNHEY, CDR2 SMNVEV (reference sequence). This CDR3 spans 15 amino acids. The junction had 7 bases not matched to a gene; V was cut back by 1 base and J by 7 bases. The CDR3 DNA follows: TGTGCCAGCAGTTTATTGCGCAGCGGGGTAAATGAGCAGTTCTTC. This codes for CASSLLRSGVNEQFF.

The CDR3 protein is CASSLDWGRGNEQFF. CDR3 DNA sequence: TGTGCCAGCAGCTTAGATTGGGGGCGGGGTAATGAGCAGTTCTTC. J is TRBJ2-1 and V is TRBV7-2; possibly TRBD1 or TRBD2 for D (6 bases each). V was cut by 1 base and J by 7 bases, with 14 bases left in between. CDR1 and CDR2 (germline): SGHTA, FQGNSA. There are 15 residues in the CDR3.

The table lists this clonotype with a few counts. V and J are TRBV7-9 and TRBJ1-2; D might be TRBD1 (6 bases). The CDR3 is 15 residues long. CDR1 SEHNR and CDR2 FQNEAQ come from the germline V gene (reference sequence). The V end was cut by 2 bases, the J end by 2 bases, with 12 bases between. CDR3 in amino acids: CASSLRGRENYGYTF. Here the CDR3 DNA reads TGTGCCAGCAGCTTAAGGGGGAGAGAAAACTATGGCTACACCTTC.

This clonotype was detected many times. The CDR3 region is CSARDLGTATFYEQYF. CDR3 nucleotides: TGCAGTGCTAGAGATTTAGGGACAGCAACCTTTTACGAGCAGTACTTC. The rearrangement links TRBV20-1 to TRBJ2-7; 7 nucleotides match TRBD1. This CDR3 region has 16 residues. The germline V gene encodes CDR1 DFQATT and CDR2 SNEGSKA (reference sequence). V was clipped by 0 bases and J by 4 bases; unmatched bases: 12.

There are a few counts of this clonotype. The rearrangement uses TRBV9 and TRBJ1-4; D gene ambiguous. Germline V lookup: CDR1 SGDLS, CDR2 YYNGEE. V was cut by 2 bases and J by 3 bases, with 8 bases left in between. This CDR3 contains 14 residues. The CDR3 DNA reads TGTGCCAGCAGCGTGACTCCTGCTAATGAAAAACTGTTTTTT. Translating it yields CASSVTPANEKLFF.

This clonotype was counted a few times. The rearrangement joins TRBV2 to TRBJ2-3; the D is unclear. The CDR3 runs to 14 residues. Germline V lookup: CDR1 SNHLY, CDR2 FYNNEI. The V end lost 3 bases, the J end lost 3 bases, and 10 bases lay between the germline ends. The CDR3 DNA reads TGTGCCAGCAGTGACCGGTCGAGAACAGATACGCAGTATTTT. Its protein product is CASSDRSRTDTQYF.

This clonotype came up a few times. This chain links TRBV12-3 or TRBV12-4 with TRBJ2-6; TRBD2 agrees at 7 bases. J was trimmed by 0 bases and V by 3 bases; bases with no gene match: 2. The CDR3 has 16 residues. CDR3 sequence (DNA): TGTGCCAGCAGTTTGGGAGGGACCTCTGGGGCCAACGTCCTGACTTTC. Protein sequence: CASSLGGTSGANVLTF.

At least ten counts were recorded for this clonotype. J is TRBJ2-4 and V is TRBV5-6; D remains unclear. The germline V gene has CDR1 SGHDT and CDR2 YYEEEE. The CDR3 consists of 12 residues. Trimming stripped 4 bases from V and 6 bases from J, with 8 bases between. CDR3 sequence (DNA): TGTGCCAGCAGCGGGGTATTAAACATTCAGTACTTC. This translates into CASSGVLNIQYF.

V gene TRBV7-9 combines with J gene TRBJ2-5; weak D call: TRBD2 (5 bases). Germline lookup yields CDR1 SEHNR and CDR2 FQNEAQ (reference sequence). This CDR3 spans 16 amino acids. With 5 bases removed from V and 1 base from J, the gap between germline ends came to 17 bases. The CDR3 DNA is TGTGCCAGCAGCACCGTCTACCCCGGAGGCCAAGAGACCCAGTACTTC. It encodes CASSTVYPGGQETQYF.

This clonotype was seen once. The V call is TRBV10-3, the J call TRBJ1-2; 8 nucleotides align to TRBD1. This CDR3 spans 15 amino acids. The V gene's germline CDR1 is ENHRY and CDR2 SYGVKD. Losses at the gene ends were 3 bases for V and 4 bases for J; bases not matched to a gene: 7. The CDR3 DNA is TGTGCCATCAGTGACCGAACAGGGGGAGGCTATGGCTACACCTTC. Its protein is CAISDRTGGGYGYTF.

This clonotype appeared a few times. The chain is built from TRBV20-1 and TRBJ2-7; a possible D gene is TRBD2 (6 bases). Trimming pared 5 bases from V and 5 bases from J, leaving 13 bases between. The germline gives CDR1 DFQATT, CDR2 SNEGSKA (reference sequence). The length of the CDR3 is 12 residues. CDR3 amino acids: CSAQRTGDEQYF. CDR3 DNA sequence: TGCAGTGCTCAAAGGACGGGAGACGAGCAGTACTTC.

This clonotype has more than one count but fewer than ten. An end of the junction does not agree with germline; a read error may underlie this. The V gene is TRBV5-1, the J gene TRBJ1-2, with a tentative D call TRBD1 (5 bases). The germline V gene has CDR1 SGHRS and CDR2 YFSETQ. This CDR3 has 14 amino acids. The CDR3 DNA is TGCGCCAGCAGCATCGCAGGGAGTACCTATGGCAACACCTTC. Protein sequence: CASSIAGSTYGNTF.

CDR3 protein: CASSRGDRAAEAFF. The CDR3 DNA is TGTGCCAGCAGCCGGGGAGACAGGGCGGCTGAAGCTTTCTTT. The V gene is TRBV7-6, the J gene TRBJ1-1, with TRBD1 matching over 7 bases. Losses at the gene ends were 5 bases for V and 6 bases for J; bases not matched to a gene: 9. The CDR3 is made up of 14 amino acids. Germline loops: CDR1 SGHVS, CDR2 FNYEAQ. Full variable domain (missing parts from reference TRBV7-6 and TRBJ1-1): GAGVSQSPRYKVTKRGQDVALRCDPISGHVSLYWYRQALGQGPEFLTYFNYEAQQDKSGLPNDRFSAERPEGSISTLTIQRTEQRDSAMYRCASSRGDRAAEAFFGQGTRLTVV.